One and the same sample provided the 26 T cell receptor beta chains below, sequenced in a study of CD8 T cells in ankylosing spondylitis. Overall study results and limits: Blood of patients with ankylosing spondylitis appeared to be characterized by a TCR beta motif of eight highly homologous variants.

Their antigen targets remain unknown. TCRdb analysed the 5' RACE reads with MiXCR anew, one entry per CDR3 protein. The profile covers fewer than 550,000 distinct CDR3 sequences, with roughly 5.2% appearing a single time and under 4.5% taken by the ten largest. Sequencing was carried out using blood, either unsorted or a sorted T cell fraction (not recorded which). Receptors were obtained from a male donor with ankylosing spondylitis.

This clonotype was detected many times. The gene calls are TRBV9 and TRBJ2-1; D ambiguous. Trimming shortened V by 4 bases and J by 2 bases, and 16 bases separated the two germline ends. CDR1 is SGDLS and CDR2 is YYNGEE in the germline V gene. This CDR3 region has 16 residues. CDR3 nucleotide sequence: TGTGCCAGCAGCCACGTGGGCAACCCAACCTACAATGAGCAGTTCTTC. It encodes CASSHVGNPTYNEQFF.

The table lists this clonotype with many counts. The junction does not match germline at one end; this may be a read error. The chain has TRBV6-2 or TRBV6-3 and TRBJ2-5, with D perhaps matching TRBD2 (5 bases). CDR3 length equals 12 residues. Germline V lookup: CDR1 MNHEY, CDR2 SVGEGT. The CDR3, as DNA: TGTGCCAGCAGTTACACGAGGGCTAGCCCATCCTTC. Translation: CASSYTRASPSF.

Ten or more counts support this clonotype. This chain uses TRBV4-1 with TRBJ1-5; D perhaps matches TRBD1 (6 bases). CDR3 length: 14 residues. With 0 bases removed from V and 7 bases from J, the gap between germline ends came to 10 bases. Germline CDR1 reads MGHRA; CDR2 reads YSYEKL. The chain's CDR3 is CASSQEPGAQPQHF. In DNA form, the CDR3 reads TGCGCCAGCAGCCAAGAGCCAGGGGCGCAGCCCCAGCATTTT.

This clonotype was recorded many times. V is TRBV10-3 and J is TRBJ2-3, with 8 bases fitting TRBD2. Germline CDR1 ENHRY, CDR2 SYGVKD. J lost 0 bases, V lost 2 bases, and 7 bases had no gene match. The CDR3 sequence is 17 residues long. CDR3 sequence reads: CAISEPVAGRSTDTQYF. CDR3 nucleotides: TGTGCCATCAGTGAGCCGGTAGCGGGGAGAAGCACAGATACGCAGTATTTT.

This clonotype was detected only a few times. The chain couples TRBV6-1 to TRBJ2-3, with D unresolved. This CDR3 is built from 11 residues. V shed 8 bases and J shed 6 bases, with 9 bases lying between them. Germline loops: CDR1 MNHNS, CDR2 SASEGT. The CDR3 here is CASGQWDTQYF. The CDR3 DNA reads TGTGCCAGCGGCCAGTGGGATACGCAGTATTTT.

This clonotype occurred many times. The chain combines TRBV12-3 or TRBV12-4 with TRBJ2-7; possible D gene TRBD2, 5 bases. Trimming stripped 2 bases from V and 2 bases from J, with 19 bases between. The CDR3 spans 17 residues. The CDR3 nucleotides are TGTGCCAGCAGTTTAACTTTTAGTGGGTTCGGGACCTACGAGCAGTACTTC. Translating it yields CASSLTFSGFGTYEQYF.

The table lists this clonotype with many counts. The chain couples TRBV10-3 to TRBJ2-1, with TRBD1 matching 8 bases. Germline loops: CDR1 ENHRY, CDR2 SYGVKD. V shed 5 bases and J 1 base; nucleotides not matched to a gene: 7. This CDR3 comprises 16 residues. The CDR3 reads CAISFGWTGSYNEQFF. In DNA form, the CDR3 reads TGTGCCATCAGTTTTGGTTGGACAGGGTCCTACAATGAGCAGTTCTTC.

This clonotype has a count of ten or more. V gene TRBV29-1 combines with J gene TRBJ1-2; TRBD1 is a possible D gene (5 bases). CDR3 size: 12 residues. Germline V gene data show CDR1 as SQVTM and CDR2 as ANQGSEA. Trimming pared 7 bases from V and 3 bases from J, leaving 12 bases between. The CDR3: CSAGWGYYGYTF. CDR3 nucleotides: TGCAGCGCCGGTTGGGGGTACTATGGCTACACCTTC.

This clonotype has ten or more counts. V gene TRBV9 combines with J gene TRBJ2-5; maybe TRBD1 (5 bases). CDR1 is SGDLS and CDR2 is YYNGEE in the germline V gene. This CDR3 has 14 amino acids. Trimming cost V 1 base and J 1 base, with 8 bases left between them. The CDR3 reads CASSVRGSQETQYF. In DNA, the CDR3 is TGTGCCAGCAGCGTAAGGGGCAGCCAAGAGACCCAGTACTTC.

This clonotype was recorded many times. This chain uses TRBV10-3 with TRBJ2-2; 8 nucleotides line up with TRBD2. The CDR3 totals 13 residues. The V segment lost 6 bases and the J segment 6 bases; nucleotides outside the gene matches: 3. Germline CDR1 is ENHRY and CDR2 is SYGVKD. The CDR3 region is CAIRLREAGELFF. Written as DNA, the CDR3 is TGTGCCATCAGATTGCGGGAGGCCGGGGAGCTGTTTTTT.

The chain joins TRBV7-2 to TRBJ2-6; no reliable D call. This CDR3 spans 17 amino acids. V was trimmed by 5 bases and J by 1 base, leaving 15 bases between them. The V gene's germline CDR1 is SGHTA and CDR2 FQGNSA. The CDR3 sequence: CASSPWAVTSGANVLTF. In nucleotides, the CDR3 is TGTGCCAGCAGCCCTTGGGCAGTCACATCTGGGGCCAACGTCCTGACTTTC.

This clonotype was counted at least ten times. This chain uses TRBV20-1 with TRBJ2-7; the D is unclear. Germline CDR1 reads DFQATT; CDR2 reads SNEGSKA (reference sequence). The CDR3 is 13 residues long. Trimming took 6 bases from V and 0 from J, leaving 12 bases between them. The CDR3 reads CSAVVPTSYEQYF. CDR3 nucleotides: TGCAGTGCCGTCGTCCCTACCTCCTACGAGCAGTACTTC.

In this sample, this clonotype turned up many times. The rearrangement links TRBV5-1 to TRBJ2-7, with TRBD1 as a possible D gene (5 bases). The CDR3 totals 14 residues. From germline, CDR1 is SGHRS and CDR2 YFSETQ. V was pared by 1 base and J by 6 bases, with 14 bases between. The CDR3 DNA reads TGCGCCAGCAGCTTGATAGATCAGGGCGGCGAGCAGTACTTC. This encodes CASSLIDQGGEQYF. The full variable domain, rest sourced from reference TRBV5-1 and TRBJ2-7, is KAGVTQTPRYLIKTRGQQVTLSCSPISGHRSVSWYQQTPGQGLQFLFEYFSETQRNKGNFPGRFSGRQFSNSRSEMNVSTLELGDSALYLCASSLIDQGGEQYFGPGTRLTVT.

This clonotype occurred many times. The chain links TRBV18 to TRBJ2-5; D is uncertain. With 2 bases removed from V and 3 bases from J, the gap between germline ends came to 13 bases. The CDR3 contains 15 residues. Germline CDR1 and CDR2: KGHSH and LQKENI. Here the CDR3 reads CASSPSAGGEETQYF. Here the CDR3 DNA reads TGTGCCAGCTCACCAAGCGCCGGCGGAGAAGAGACCCAGTACTTC.

Many counts were recorded for this clonotype. This rearrangement joins TRBV3-1 to TRBJ1-3; D is possibly TRBD1 (5 bases). Germline assignment: CDR1 LGHDT and CDR2 YNNKEL (reference sequence). V lost 3 bases, J lost 11 bases, and 8 bases lay in between. CDR3 length: 11 residues. CDR3 residues: CASSQQGPIYF. The CDR3 nucleotides read TGTGCCAGCAGCCAGCAGGGCCCCATATATTTT. Based on the CDR3 plus reference TRBV3-1 and TRBJ1-3, the full variable domain is DTAVSQTPKYLVTQMGNDKSIKCEQNLGHDTMYWYKQDSKKFLKIMFSYNNKELIINETVPNRFSPKSPDKAHLNLHINSLELGDSAVYFCASSQQGPIYFGEGSWLTVV.

In this sample, this clonotype turned up many times. CDR3 nucleotide sequence: TGTGCCAGCTCACGTGACAGGACCCTCGGTGGCCTCCACTTT. Translation: CASSRDRTLGGLHF. The V and J genes are TRBV18 and TRBJ1-6, with D tentatively TRBD1 (6 bases). The V gene lost 4 bases and the J gene lost 15 bases, with 19 bases spanning the gap. The germline CDR1 and CDR2 sequences are KGHSH and LQKENI. The CDR3 length is 14 residues.

This clonotype came up many times. The V gene is TRBV5-1, the J gene TRBJ2-2, with D possibly being TRBD2 (5 bases). With 0 bases removed from V and 6 bases from J, the gap between germline ends came to 12 bases. CDR1 is SGHRS, CDR2 YFSETQ, per germline. The CDR3 is 15 residues long. The CDR3 here is CASSLDYSGAGELFF. CDR3 sequence (DNA): TGCGCCAGCAGCTTGGATTACAGCGGCGCCGGGGAGCTGTTTTTT.

This clonotype was counted at least ten times. V usage is TRBV6-1 and J usage is TRBJ1-3; the D is unclear. CDR3 length equals 14 residues. CDR1 is MNHNS and CDR2 is SASEGT in the germline V gene. Trimming cost V 6 bases and J 2 bases, with 11 bases left between them. The CDR3 bases are TGTGCCAGCAGGTCCAGCTTTGCTGGAAACACCATATATTTT. Translated: CASRSSFAGNTIYF.

This clonotype has a count of ten or more. The chain recombines TRBV7-2 with TRBJ2-1, with a weak D call TRBD2 (6 bases). V shed 2 bases and J shed 0 bases, with 8 bases lying between them. Germline V gives CDR1 SGHTA, CDR2 FQGNSA. The CDR3 contains 15 residues. CDR3 DNA: TGTGCCAGCAGCTTATCGGGGGACTCCTACAATGAGCAGTTCTTC. Translation: CASSLSGDSYNEQFF.

V usage is TRBV6-4 and J usage is TRBJ2-2; possible D gene TRBD1, 8 bases. Germline CDR1 reads MRHNA; CDR2 reads SNTAGT. Deletions cut 2 bases from V and 6 bases from J, with 16 bases between. The CDR3 loop spans 16 amino acids. The CDR3 region is CASSDLRQGRAGELFF. CDR3 in DNA: TGTGCCAGCAGTGACCTTCGACAGGGGAGGGCCGGGGAGCTGTTTTTT.

On this clonotype: At one boundary the junction diverges from the germline segment, which might be a read error. The genes are TRBV5-6 and TRBJ2-3; no reliable D call. The CDR3 runs to 13 residues. Germline V gene lookup returns CDR1 SGHDT and CDR2 YYEEEE. In DNA form, the CDR3 reads TGTGCCATCAGCCCCCGGGTCACAGATACGCAGTATTTT. Amino acids: CAISPRVTDTQYF.

This clonotype was detected only a few times. This chain links TRBV12-3 or TRBV12-4 with TRBJ2-7, with a possible D match to TRBD2 (5 bases). This CDR3 has 12 amino acids. V gave up 4 bases and J gave up 6 bases, with 10 bases separating them. The CDR3 here is CASSSEDREQYF. The DNA for the CDR3 is TGTGCCAGCAGTTCGGAGGACCGCGAGCAGTACTTC.

This clonotype showed up many times. V usage is TRBV7-2 and J usage is TRBJ2-3, with TRBD1 identical over 10 bases. Germline V gene data show CDR1 as SGHTA and CDR2 as FQGNSA. After removal of 1 base from V and 6 bases from J, the junction contained 4 bases not matched to a gene. The CDR3 runs to 15 residues. In DNA, the CDR3 is TGTGCCAGCAGCTTAGTTGGGGACAGGGGTGATACGCAGTATTTT. It specifies CASSLVGDRGDTQYF. Full variable domain (missing parts from reference TRBV7-2 and TRBJ2-3): GAGVSQSPSNKVTEKGKDVELRCDPISGHTALYWYRQSLGQGLEFLIYFQGNSAPDKSGLPSDRFSAERTGGSVSTLTIQRTQQEDSAVYLCASSLVGDRGDTQYFGPGTRLTVL.

This clonotype was seen at least ten times. The chain employs TRBV28 and TRBJ1-2; D unresolved. V lost 3 bases, J lost 4 bases, and 15 bases lay in between. This CDR3 has 15 amino acids. Germline assignment: CDR1 MDHEN and CDR2 SYDVKM. CDR3 nucleotides: TGTGCCAGCAGTTTGTTCTCGGCGGGGAGCTATGGCTACACCTTC. It translates to CASSLFSAGSYGYTF.

In its sample, this clonotype was seen many times. This chain connects TRBV4-3 to TRBJ2-3; 9 nucleotides match TRBD1. V trimming: 1 base; J trimming: 4 bases; junction bases outside the gene matches: 3. CDR3 length equals 15 residues. From germline, CDR1 is LGHNA and CDR2 YSLEER. CDR3 DNA sequence: TGCGCCAGCAGCCAAGTGGGACAGGGTCCAGATACGCAGTATTTT. This encodes CASSQVGQGPDTQYF.

This clonotype was found many times. This CDR3 is CASGAEIVRPQHF. The CDR3 DNA reads TGTGCGAGCGGGGCGGAGATAGTGAGGCCCCAGCATTTT. The chain carries TRBV6-1 and TRBJ1-5; maybe TRBD1 (5 bases). Germline V gene data show CDR1 as MNHNS and CDR2 as SASEGT. The CDR3 consists of 13 residues.